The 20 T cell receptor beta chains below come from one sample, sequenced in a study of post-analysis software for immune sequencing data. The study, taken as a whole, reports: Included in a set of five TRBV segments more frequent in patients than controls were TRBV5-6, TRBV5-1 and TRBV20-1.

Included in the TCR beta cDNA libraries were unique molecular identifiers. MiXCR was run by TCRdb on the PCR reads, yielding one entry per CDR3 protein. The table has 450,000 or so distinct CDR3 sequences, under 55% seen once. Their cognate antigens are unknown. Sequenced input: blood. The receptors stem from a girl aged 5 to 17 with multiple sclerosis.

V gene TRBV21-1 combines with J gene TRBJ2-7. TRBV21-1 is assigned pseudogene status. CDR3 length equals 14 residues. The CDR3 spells CASSKDCTVWEQYF. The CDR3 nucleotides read TGTGCCAGCAGCAAAGATTGTACGGTCTGGGAGCAGTACTTC.

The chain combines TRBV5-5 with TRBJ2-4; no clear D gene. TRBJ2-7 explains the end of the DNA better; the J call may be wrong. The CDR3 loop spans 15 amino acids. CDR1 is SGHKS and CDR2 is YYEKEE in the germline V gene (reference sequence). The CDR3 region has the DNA TGTGCCAGCAGCTTGAGAAGAACGGAAACCTACGAGCAGTACTTC. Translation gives CASSLRRTETYEQYF.

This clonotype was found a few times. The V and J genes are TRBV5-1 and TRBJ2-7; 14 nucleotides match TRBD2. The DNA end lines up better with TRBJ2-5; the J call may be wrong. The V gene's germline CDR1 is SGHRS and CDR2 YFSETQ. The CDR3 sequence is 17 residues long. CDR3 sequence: CASSPGTSGSGRETQYF. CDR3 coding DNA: TGCGCCAGCAGCCCCGGGACTAGCGGGAGCGGGAGAGAGACCCAGTACTTC.

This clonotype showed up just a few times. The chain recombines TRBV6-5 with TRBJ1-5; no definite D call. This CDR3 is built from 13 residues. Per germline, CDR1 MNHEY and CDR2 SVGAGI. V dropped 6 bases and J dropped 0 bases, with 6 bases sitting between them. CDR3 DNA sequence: TGTGCCAGCAGACCGAATAGCAATCAGCCCCAGCATTTT. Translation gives CASRPNSNQPQHF.

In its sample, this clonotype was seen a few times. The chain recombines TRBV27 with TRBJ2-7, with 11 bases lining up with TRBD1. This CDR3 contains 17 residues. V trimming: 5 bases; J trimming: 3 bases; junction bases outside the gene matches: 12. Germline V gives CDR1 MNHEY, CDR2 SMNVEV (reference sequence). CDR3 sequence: CASSPLPRTGGSYEQYF. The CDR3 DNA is TGTGCCAGCAGTCCACTACCCAGGACAGGGGGCAGCTACGAGCAGTACTTC.

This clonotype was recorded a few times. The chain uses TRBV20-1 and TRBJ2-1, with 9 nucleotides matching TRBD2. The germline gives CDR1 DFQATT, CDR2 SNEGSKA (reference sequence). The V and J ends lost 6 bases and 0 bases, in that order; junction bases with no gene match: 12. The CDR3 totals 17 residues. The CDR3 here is CSANTDGSGSSYNEQFF. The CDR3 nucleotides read TGCAGTGCCAACACAGACGGTAGCGGGAGCTCCTACAATGAGCAGTTCTTC.

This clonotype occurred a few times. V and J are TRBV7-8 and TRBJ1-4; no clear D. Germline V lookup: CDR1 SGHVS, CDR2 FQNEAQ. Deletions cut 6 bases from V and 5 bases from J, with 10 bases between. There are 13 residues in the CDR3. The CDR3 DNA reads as TGTGCCAGCAGTTTGTCAGAAAATGAAAAACTGTTTTTT. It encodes CASSLSENEKLFF.

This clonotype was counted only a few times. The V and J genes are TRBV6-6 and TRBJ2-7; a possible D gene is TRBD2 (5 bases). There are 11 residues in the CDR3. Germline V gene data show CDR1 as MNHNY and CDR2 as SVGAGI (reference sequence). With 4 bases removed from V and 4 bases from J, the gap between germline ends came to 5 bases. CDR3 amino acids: CASSWEYEQYF. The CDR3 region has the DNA TGTGCCAGCAGTTGGGAGTACGAGCAGTACTTC.

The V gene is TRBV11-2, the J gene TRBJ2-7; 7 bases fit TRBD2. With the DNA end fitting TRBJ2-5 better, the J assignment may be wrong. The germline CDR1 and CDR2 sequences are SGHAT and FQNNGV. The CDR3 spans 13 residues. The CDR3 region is CASSMGTIQTQYF. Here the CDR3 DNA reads TGTGCCAGCAGCATGGGGACTATCCAGACCCAGTACTTC.

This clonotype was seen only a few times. CDR3 in amino acids: CASSLDLGATDTQYF. The DNA for the CDR3 is TGTGCCAGCAGCTTAGACCTGGGGGCGACAGATACGCAGTATTTT. The rearrangement uses TRBV7-2 and TRBJ2-3; D is perhaps TRBD1 (6 bases). Germline V CDR1 and CDR2: SGHTA, FQGNSA. The CDR3 is 15 amino acids. Deletions cut 1 base from V and 3 bases from J, with 11 bases between.

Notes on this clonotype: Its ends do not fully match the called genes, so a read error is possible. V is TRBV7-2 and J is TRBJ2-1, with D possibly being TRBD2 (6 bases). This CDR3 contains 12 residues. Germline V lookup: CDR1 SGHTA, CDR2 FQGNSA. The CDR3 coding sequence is TGTGCCACCACTAGCTCCTACAATGGGCAGTTCTTC. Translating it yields CATTSSYNGQFF.

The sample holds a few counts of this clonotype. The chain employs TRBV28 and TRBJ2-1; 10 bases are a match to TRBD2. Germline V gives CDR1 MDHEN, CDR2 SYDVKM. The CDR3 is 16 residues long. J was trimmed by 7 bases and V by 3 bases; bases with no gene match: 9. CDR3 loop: CASSFTLAGNSNEQFF. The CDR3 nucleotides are TGTGCCAGCAGTTTTACACTAGCGGGGAATTCAAATGAGCAGTTCTTC.

CDR3 sequence: CASSESRRGGGQETQYF. The DNA of the CDR3 is TGCGCCAGCAGTGAGAGCAGGAGGGGAGGCGGCCAAGAGACCCAGTACTTC. The chain uses TRBV10-1 and TRBJ2-5, with D tentatively TRBD2 (6 bases). The CDR3 covers 17 residues. Germline assignment: CDR1 WNHNN and CDR2 SYGVQD (reference sequence). Trimming removed 2 bases at V and 1 base at J, with 17 bases between.

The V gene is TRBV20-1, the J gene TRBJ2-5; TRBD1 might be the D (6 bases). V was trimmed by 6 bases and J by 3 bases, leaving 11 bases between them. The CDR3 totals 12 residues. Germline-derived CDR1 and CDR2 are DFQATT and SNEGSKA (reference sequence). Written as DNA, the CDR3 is TGCAGTGCCACAGGGTCGGAAGAGACCCAGTACTTC. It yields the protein CSATGSEETQYF.

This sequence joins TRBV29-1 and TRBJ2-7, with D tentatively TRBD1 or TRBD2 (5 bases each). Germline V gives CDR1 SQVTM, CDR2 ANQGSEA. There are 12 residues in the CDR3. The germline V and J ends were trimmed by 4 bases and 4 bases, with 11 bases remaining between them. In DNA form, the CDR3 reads TGCAGCGTTGCTCGGGACCAATACGAGCAGTACTTC. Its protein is CSVARDQYEQYF.

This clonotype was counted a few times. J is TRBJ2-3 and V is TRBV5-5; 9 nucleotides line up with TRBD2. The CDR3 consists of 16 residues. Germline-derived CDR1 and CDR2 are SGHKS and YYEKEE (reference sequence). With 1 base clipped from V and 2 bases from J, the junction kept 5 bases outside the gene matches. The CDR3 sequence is CASSLLPSGTTDTQYF. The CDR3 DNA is TGTGCCAGCAGCTTGCTGCCTAGCGGGACCACAGATACGCAGTATTTT.

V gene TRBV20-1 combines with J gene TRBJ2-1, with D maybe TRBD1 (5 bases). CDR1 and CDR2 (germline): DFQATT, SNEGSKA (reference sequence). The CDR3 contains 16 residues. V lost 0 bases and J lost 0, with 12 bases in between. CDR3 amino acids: CSARDSRASSYNEQFF. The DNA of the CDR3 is TGCAGTGCTAGAGATTCCAGGGCGAGCTCCTACAATGAGCAGTTCTTC.

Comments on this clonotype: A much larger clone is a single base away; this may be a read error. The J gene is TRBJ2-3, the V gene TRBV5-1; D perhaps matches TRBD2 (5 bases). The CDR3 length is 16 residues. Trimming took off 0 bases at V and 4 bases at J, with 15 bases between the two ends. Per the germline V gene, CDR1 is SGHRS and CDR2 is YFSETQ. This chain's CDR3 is CASSLGADGHADTQYF. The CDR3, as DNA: TGCGCCAGCAGCTTGGGAGCGGACGGCCACGCAGATACGCAGTATTTT.

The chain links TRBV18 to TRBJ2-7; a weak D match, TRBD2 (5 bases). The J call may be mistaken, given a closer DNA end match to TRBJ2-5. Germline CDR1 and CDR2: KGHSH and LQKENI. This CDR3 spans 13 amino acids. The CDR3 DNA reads TGTGCCAGCTCTCCCCGGGATTGGGAGACCCAGTACTTC. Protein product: CASSPRDWETQYF.

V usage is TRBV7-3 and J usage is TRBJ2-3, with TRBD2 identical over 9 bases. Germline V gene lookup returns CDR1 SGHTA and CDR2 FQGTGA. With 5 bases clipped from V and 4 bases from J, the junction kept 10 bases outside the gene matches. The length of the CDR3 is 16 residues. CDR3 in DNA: TGTGCCAGCAGCCTGGGGGCGGGAGGGCCTTCAGATACGCAGTATTTT. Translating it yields CASSLGAGGPSDTQYF.